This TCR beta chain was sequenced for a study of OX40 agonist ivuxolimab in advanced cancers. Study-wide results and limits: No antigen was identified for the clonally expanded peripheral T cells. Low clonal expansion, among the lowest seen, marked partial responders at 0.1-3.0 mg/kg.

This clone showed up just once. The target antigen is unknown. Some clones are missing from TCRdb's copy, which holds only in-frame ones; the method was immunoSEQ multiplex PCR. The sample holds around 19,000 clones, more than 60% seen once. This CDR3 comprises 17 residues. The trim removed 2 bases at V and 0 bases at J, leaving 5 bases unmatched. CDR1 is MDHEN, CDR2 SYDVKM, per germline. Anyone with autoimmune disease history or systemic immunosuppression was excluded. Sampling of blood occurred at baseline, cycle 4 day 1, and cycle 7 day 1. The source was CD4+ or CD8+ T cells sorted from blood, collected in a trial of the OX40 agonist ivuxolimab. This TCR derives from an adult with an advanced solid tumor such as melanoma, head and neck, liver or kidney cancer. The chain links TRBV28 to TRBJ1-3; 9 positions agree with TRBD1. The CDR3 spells CASSLGLTGGSGNTIYF. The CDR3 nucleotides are TGTGCCAGCAGTTTAGGTCTGACAGGGGGCTCTGGAAACACCATATATTTT.